Here is one T cell receptor (beta chain) with its context. As originally analysed: How many nucleated cells were present was estimated from reference gene primer amplification. The protocol was immunoSEQ multiplex PCR, while the TCRdb copy is restricted to in-frame clones and leaves out a portion. That table supplies the V and J calls and clone size; D and trimming were determined from the DNA. This table has some 250,000 clones, around three quarters appearing once. V trimming: 5 bases; J trimming: 7 bases; junction bases outside the gene matches: 3. The CDR3 runs 14 residues. Germline values: CDR1 MNHEY, CDR2 SVGAGI. The sample comes from a study of blood T cell repertoires in COVID-19.

This TCR derives from an elderly woman with acute or convalescent COVID-19. The rearrangement uses TRBV6-5 and TRBJ2-2, with 11 bases fitting TRBD1. Sequencing was carried out using peripheral blood. The CDR3 DNA is TGTGCCAGCAGTCGGACAGGGGGCCTCGGGGAGCTGTTTTTT. Its translation is CASSRTGGLGELFF.